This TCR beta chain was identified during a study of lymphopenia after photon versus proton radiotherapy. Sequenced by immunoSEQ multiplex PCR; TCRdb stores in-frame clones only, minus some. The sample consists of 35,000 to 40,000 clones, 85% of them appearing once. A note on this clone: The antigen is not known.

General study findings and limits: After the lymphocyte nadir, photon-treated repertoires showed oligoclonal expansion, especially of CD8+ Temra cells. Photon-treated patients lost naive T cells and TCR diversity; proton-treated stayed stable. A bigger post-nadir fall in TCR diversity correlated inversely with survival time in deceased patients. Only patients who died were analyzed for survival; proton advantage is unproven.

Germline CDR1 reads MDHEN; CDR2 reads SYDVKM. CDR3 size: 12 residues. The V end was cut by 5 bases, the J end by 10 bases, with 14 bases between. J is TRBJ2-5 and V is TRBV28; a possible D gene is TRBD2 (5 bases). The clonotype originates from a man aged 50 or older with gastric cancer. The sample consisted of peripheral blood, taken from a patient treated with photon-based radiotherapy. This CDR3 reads CASSIRDAGQYF. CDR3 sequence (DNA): TGTGCCAGCAGTATCCGGGATGCGGGCCAGTACTTC.